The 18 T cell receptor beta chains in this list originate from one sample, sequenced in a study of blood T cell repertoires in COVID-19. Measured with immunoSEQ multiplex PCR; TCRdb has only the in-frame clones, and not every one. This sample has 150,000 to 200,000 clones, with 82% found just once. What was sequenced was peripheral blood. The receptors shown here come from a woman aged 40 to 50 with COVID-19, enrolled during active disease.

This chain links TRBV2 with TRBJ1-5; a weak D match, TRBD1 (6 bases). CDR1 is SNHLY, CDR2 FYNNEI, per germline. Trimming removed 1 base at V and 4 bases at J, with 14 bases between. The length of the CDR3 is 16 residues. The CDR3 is CASSEEGGQYNQPQHF. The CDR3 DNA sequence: TGTGCCAGCAGTGAAGAGGGTGGACAGTATAATCAGCCCCAGCATTTT.

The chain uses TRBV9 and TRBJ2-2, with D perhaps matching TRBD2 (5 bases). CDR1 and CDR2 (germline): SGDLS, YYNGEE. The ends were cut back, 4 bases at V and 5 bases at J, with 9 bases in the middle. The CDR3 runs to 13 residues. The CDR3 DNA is TGTGCCAGCAGCCCCCCGGGGACCGGGGAGCTGTTTTTT. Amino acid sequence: CASSPPGTGELFF.

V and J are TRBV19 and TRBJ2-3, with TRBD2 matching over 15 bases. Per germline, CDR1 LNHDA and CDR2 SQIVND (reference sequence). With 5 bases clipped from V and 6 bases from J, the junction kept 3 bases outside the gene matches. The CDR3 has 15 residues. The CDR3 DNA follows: TGTGCCAGTAGTCCCGGGACTAGCGGGAGGGATACGCAGTATTTT. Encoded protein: CASSPGTSGRDTQYF.

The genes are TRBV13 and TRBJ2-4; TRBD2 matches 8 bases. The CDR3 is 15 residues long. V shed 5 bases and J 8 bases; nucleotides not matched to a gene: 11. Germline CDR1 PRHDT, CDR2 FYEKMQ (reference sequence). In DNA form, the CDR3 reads TGTGCCAGCAGCCACGCCTTCGGGGGGGAGTACATTCAGTACTTC. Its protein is CASSHAFGGEYIQYF.

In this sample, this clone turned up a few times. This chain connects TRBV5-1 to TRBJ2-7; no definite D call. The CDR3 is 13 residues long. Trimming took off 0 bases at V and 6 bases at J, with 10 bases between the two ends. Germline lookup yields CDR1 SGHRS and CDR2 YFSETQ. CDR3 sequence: CASSLEPGREQYF. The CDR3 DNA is TGCGCCAGCAGCTTGGAACCAGGTCGCGAGCAGTACTTC.

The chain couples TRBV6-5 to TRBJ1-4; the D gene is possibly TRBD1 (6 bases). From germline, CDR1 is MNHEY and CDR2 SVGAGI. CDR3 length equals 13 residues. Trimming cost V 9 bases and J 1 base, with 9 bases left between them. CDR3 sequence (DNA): TGTGCCAGTTCAGGGGTAACTAATGAAAAACTGTTTTTT. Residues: CASSGVTNEKLFF.

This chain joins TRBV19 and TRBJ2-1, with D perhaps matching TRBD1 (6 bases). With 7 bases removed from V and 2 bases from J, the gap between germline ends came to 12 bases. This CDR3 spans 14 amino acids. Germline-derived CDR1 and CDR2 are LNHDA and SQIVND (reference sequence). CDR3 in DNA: TGTGCCAGTAAAACAGGGCAGACCTACAATGAGCAGTTCTTC. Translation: CASKTGQTYNEQFF.

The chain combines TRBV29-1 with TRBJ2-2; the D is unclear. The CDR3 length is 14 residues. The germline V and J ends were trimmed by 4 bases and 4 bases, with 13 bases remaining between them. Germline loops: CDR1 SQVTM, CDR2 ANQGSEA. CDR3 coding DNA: TGCAGCGTTGGAGCCGTGAGGAGCACCGGGGAGCTGTTTTTT. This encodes CSVGAVRSTGELFF.

This CDR3 is CASSSVPGSYNSPLHF. The CDR3 DNA follows: TGTGCCAGCAGCTCGGTTCCGGGCTCCTATAATTCACCCCTCCACTTT. This chain connects TRBV11-2 to TRBJ1-6; D is uncertain. V gave up 4 bases and J gave up 0 bases, with 10 bases separating them. The CDR3 totals 16 residues. Germline lookup yields CDR1 SGHAT and CDR2 FQNNGV. Full variable domain (rest looked up from reference TRBV11-2 and TRBJ1-6): EAGVAQSPRYKIIEKRQSVAFWCNPISGHATLYWYQQILGQGPKLLIQFQNNGVVDDSQLPKDRFSAERLKGVDSTLKIQPAKLEDSAVYLCASSSVPGSYNSPLHFGNGTRLTVT.

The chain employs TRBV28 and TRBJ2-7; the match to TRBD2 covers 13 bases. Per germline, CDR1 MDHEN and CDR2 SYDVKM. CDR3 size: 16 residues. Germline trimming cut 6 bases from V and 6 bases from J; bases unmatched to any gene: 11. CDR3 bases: TGTGCCAGCAGACTAGCGGGAGGGCCTAGTTTAGCCGAGCAGTACTTC. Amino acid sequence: CASRLAGGPSLAEQYF.

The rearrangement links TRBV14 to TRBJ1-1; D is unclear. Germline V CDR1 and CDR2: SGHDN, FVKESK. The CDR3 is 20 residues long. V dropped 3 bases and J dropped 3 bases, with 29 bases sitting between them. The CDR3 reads CASSHTAGRNPTGIHTEAFF. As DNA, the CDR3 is TGTGCCAGCAGCCATACAGCGGGAAGAAACCCCACCGGGATACACACTGAAGCTTTCTTT.

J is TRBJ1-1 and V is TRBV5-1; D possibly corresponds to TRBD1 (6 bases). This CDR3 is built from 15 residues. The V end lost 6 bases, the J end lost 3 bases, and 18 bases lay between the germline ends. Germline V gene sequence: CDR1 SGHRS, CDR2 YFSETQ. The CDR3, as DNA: TGCGCCAGCACAGATAGGGCGGGGGCCGACACTGAAGCTTTCTTT. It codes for CASTDRAGADTEAFF. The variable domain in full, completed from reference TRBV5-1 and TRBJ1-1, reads KAGVTQTPRYLIKTRGQQVTLSCSPISGHRSVSWYQQTPGQGLQFLFEYFSETQRNKGNFPGRFSGRQFSNSRSEMNVSTLELGDSALYLCASTDRAGADTEAFFGQGTRLTVV.

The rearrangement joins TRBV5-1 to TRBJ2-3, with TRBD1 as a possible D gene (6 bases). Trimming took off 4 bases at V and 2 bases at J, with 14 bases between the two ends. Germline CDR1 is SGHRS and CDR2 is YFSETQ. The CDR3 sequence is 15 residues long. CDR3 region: CASSPMDRSTDTQYF. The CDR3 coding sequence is TGCGCCAGCAGCCCCATGGACAGATCCACAGATACGCAGTATTTT.

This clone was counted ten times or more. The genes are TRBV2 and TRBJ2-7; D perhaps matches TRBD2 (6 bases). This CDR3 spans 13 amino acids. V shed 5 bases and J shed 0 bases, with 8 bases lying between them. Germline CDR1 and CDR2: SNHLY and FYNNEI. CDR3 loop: CASSPRDSYEQYF. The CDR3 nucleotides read TGTGCCAGCAGTCCGCGGGACTCCTACGAGCAGTACTTC.

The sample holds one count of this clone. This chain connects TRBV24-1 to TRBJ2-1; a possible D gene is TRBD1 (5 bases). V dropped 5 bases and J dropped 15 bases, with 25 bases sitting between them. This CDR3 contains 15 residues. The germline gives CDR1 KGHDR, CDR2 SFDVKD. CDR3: CATSGSSSDSLRLFF. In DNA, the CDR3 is TGTGCCACCAGTGGAAGTTCGAGTGACAGTTTAAGGCTGTTCTTC.

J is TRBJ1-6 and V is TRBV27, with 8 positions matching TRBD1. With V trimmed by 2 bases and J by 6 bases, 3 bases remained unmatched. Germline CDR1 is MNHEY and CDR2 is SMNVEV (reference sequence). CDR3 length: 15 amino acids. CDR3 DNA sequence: TGTGCCAGCAGTTTAACAACAGGGGGTAATTCACCCCTCCACTTT. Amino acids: CASSLTTGGNSPLHF.

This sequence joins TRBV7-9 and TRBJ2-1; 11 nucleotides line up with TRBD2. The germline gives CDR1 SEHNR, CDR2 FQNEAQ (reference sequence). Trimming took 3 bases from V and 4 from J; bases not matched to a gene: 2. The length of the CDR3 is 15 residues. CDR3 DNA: TGTGCCAGCAGCTTCGGACTAGCGGGTTACAATGAGCAGTTCTTC. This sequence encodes CASSFGLAGYNEQFF.

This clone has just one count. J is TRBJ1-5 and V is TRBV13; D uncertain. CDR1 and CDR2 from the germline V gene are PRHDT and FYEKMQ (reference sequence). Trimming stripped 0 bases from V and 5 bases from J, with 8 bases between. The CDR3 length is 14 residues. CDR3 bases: TGTGCCAGCAGCTTAGGTCCGGGGTATCAGCCCCAGCATTTT. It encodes CASSLGPGYQPQHF.